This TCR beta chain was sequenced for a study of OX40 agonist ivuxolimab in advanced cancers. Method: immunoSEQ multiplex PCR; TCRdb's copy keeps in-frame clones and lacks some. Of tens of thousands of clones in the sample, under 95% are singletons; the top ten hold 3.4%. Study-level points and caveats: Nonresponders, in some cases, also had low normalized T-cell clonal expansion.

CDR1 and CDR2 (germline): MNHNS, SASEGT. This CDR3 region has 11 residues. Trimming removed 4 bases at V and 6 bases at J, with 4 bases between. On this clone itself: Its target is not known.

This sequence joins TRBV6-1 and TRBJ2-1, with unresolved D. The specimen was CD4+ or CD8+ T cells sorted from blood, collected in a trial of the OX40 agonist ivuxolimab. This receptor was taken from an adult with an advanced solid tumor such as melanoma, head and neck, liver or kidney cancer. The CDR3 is CASSASNEQFF. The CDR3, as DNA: TGTGCCAGCAGTGCCAGCAATGAGCAGTTCTTC.